The T cell receptor (beta chain) described here comes from a study of T cells after yellow fever vaccination. Study information: Any fraction with a low cell number was prepared using SMART-Seq v4 Ultra Low Input.

There are many counts of this clonotype. TCRdb re-called the 5' RACE reads through MiXCR, storing one row per CDR3 protein. This sample yields some 340,000 distinct CDR3 sequences, of which over 4% are seen a single time; 20% to 25% belongs to the top ten. The sequence was obtained from a man between 18 and 35 years old who received the YFV17D yellow fever vaccine. Sample: PBMCs, taken 5 days after the yellow fever booster vaccination.

This CDR3 is CATRFDTNLDIQYF. CDR3 in DNA: TGCGCCACCAGATTTGACACCAACCTTGACATTCAGTACTTC. This chain links TRBV5-1 with TRBJ2-4; D is ambiguous. V was clipped by 9 bases and J by 8 bases, with 21 bases between them. The CDR3 length is 14 residues. Germline CDR1 SGHRS, CDR2 YFSETQ.